The clone carrying this T cell receptor beta chain has just one count. Antigen unknown. Naive-designated CD8 cells lacked CD45RO, were positively enriched for CCR7, and omitted terminally differentiated effector memory CD45RA+ cells. This record belongs to a study of shared clonotypes between healthy human individuals. Study-level information: A couple of women and a few men aged 18 to 49 made up the donors. Whole-study findings and limits: What rarefaction showed was incomplete sorted-subset sequencing despite large depth.

The CDR3 length is 14 residues. Trimming cost V 3 bases and J 4 bases, with 12 bases left between them. CDR1 and CDR2 from the germline V gene are SEHNR and FQNEAQ (reference sequence). Genomic DNA of each subset was evenly split across several immunoSEQ plates. Clones were sequenced by immunoSEQ multiplex PCR, and TCRdb holds only the in-frame ones, with some missing. Among about 820,000 clones listed, 85% to 95% were seen once. V and J are TRBV7-9 and TRBJ2-5; tentatively, D is TRBD1 or TRBD2 (5 bases each). Sequenced input: naive CD8+ T cells sorted from blood. The sequence was obtained from a young man in good health. The CDR3 sequence: CASSFSPGAETQYF. The CDR3 coding sequence is TGTGCCAGCAGCTTTTCCCCCGGGGCAGAGACCCAGTACTTC.